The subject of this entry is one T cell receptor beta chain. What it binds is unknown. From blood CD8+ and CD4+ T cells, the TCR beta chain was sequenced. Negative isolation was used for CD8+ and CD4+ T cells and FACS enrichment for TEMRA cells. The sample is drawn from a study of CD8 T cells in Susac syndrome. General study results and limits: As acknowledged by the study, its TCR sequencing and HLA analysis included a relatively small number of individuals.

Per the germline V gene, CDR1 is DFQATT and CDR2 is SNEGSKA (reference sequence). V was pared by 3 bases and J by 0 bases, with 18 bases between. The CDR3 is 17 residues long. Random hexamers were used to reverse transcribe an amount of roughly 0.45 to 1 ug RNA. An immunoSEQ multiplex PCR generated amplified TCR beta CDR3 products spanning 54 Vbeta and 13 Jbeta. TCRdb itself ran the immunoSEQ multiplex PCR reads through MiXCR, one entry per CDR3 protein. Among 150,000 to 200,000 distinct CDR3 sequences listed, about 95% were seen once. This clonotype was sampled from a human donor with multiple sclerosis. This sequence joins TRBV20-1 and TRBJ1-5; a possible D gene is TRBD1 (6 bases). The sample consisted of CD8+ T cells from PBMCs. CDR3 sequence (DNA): TGCAGTGCTAGCCCTACCGCCGGGGACAATAGCAATCAGCCCCAGCATTTT. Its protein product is CSASPTAGDNSNQPQHF.